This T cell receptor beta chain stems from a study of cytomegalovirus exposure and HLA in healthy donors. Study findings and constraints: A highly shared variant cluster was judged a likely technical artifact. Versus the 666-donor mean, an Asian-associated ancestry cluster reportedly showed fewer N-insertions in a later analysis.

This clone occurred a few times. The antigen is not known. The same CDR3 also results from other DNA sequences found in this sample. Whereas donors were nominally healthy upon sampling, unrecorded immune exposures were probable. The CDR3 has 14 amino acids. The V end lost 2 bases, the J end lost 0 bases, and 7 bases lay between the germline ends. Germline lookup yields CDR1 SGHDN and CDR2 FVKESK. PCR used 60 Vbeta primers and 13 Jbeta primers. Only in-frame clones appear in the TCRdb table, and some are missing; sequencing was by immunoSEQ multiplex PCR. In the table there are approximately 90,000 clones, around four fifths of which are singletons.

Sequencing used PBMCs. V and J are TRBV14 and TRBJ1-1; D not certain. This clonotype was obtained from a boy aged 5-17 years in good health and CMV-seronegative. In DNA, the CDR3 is TGTGCCAGCAGCCAACCGGGGATGAACACTGAAGCTTTCTTT. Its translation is CASSQPGMNTEAFF.